This TCR beta chain originates from a study of blood T cell repertoires in COVID-19. Across the study: PBMCs, B-cell-depleted T cells, or T cells were the source of the cDNA or gDNA that made up the material.

This CDR3 is built from 15 residues. The V segment lost 0 bases and the J segment 5 bases; nucleotides outside the gene matches: 4. CDR1 is SGHTA, CDR2 FQGTGA, per germline. Ages ranged from about 18 to 89 years, with residence in around 24 US areas. In Cohort 3, a recovered donor had either two negative PCRs, clearance, or symptom resolution. Original handling: Estimated nucleated cell counts came from reference gene primer amplification. The data were produced by immunoSEQ multiplex PCR, yet TCRdb's version contains in-frame clones alone and is incomplete. V, J and clone size are taken as reported in that table, and D and trimming were inferred from the DNA itself. This repertoire shows 320,000 or so clones, approximately 88% found once; its top ten account for around 4.8%.

The gene calls are TRBV7-3 and TRBJ2-1; 7 bases are shared with TRBD1. Sequencing used PBMCs or T cells enriched from blood (not recorded which). This receptor was identified in a man aged 55 to 70 who had recovered from COVID-19. The CDR3 region is CASSLTGTVDNEQFF. The CDR3 coding sequence is TGTGCCAGCAGCTTAACCGGGACAGTTGACAATGAGCAGTTCTTC.